The TCR beta chain under discussion was sequenced for a study of shared clonotypes between healthy human individuals. At the level of the study: Those who served as donors were a couple of women and a few men between the ages of 18 and 49.

In the sorted-subset replicate PCRs, about 200 ng DNA, 25,000 to 30,000 T cell genomes, was used. Assay: immunoSEQ multiplex PCR; the TCRdb copy retains only in-frame clones and omits some. The sample holds 980,000 or so clones, about three quarters seen once. Memory CD4+ cells were the fraction left after CD45RA+ naive selection. CDR1 is SGHRS and CDR2 is YFSETQ in the germline V gene. The CDR3 runs 15 residues. V gave up 1 base and J gave up 2 bases, with 12 bases separating them. Sequencing was performed on memory CD4+ T cells sorted from blood. Subset here: CD45RA-negative fraction. This sequence was found in a young man in good health. This rearrangement joins TRBV5-1 to TRBJ1-2, with no clear D. This CDR3 is CASSLNSPENYGYTF. CDR3 DNA sequence: TGCGCCAGCAGCTTGAACTCCCCGGAGAACTATGGCTACACCTTC.